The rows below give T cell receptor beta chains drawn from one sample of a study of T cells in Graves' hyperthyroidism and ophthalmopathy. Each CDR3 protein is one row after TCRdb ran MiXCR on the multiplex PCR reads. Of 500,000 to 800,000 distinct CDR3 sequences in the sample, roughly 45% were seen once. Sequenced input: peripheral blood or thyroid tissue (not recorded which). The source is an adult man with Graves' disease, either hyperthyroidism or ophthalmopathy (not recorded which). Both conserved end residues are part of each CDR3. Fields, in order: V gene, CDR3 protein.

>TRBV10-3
CAISDRQPPNYGYTF
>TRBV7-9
CASSPRASGQGFLFGYTF
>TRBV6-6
CASSPLRFGAVSGANVLTF
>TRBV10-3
CASSDSVYEKLFF
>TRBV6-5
CASSYNRVSSYEQYF
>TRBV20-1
CSAPPGQGGETQYF
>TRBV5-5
CASRGQRYGYTF
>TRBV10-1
CASSGTLGTQYF
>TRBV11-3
CASSLVSAGYGYTF
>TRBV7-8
CASSPSAGAATGELFF
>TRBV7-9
CASSSLVQEAQYF
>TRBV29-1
CSVRTGGWHDLHF
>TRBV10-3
CAISFRGGARGYTF
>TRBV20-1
CSAVGRGQHTEAFF
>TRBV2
CASRAGTSNTEAFF
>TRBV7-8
CASSSGARVVINSGNTIYF